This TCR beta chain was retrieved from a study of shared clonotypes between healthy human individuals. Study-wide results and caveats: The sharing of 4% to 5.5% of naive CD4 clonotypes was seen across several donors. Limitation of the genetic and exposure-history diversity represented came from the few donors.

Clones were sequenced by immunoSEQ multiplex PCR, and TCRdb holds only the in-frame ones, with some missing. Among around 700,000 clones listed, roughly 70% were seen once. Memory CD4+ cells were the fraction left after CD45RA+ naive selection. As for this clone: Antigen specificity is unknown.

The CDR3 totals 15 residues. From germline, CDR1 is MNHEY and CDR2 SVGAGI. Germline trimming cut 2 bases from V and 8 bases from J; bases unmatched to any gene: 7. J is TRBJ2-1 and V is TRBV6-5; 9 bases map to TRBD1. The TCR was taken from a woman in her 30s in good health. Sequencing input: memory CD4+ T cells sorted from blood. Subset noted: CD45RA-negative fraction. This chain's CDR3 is CASSYGGQGNDEQFF. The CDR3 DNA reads TGTGCCAGCAGTTACGGTGGACAGGGGAACGATGAGCAGTTCTTC.